The 23 T cell receptor beta chains in this list originate from one sample, sequenced in a study of CD4 and CD8 cells across lung adenocarcinoma regions (dated by TCRdb to 2017 to 2018). The library came from PCR. Sequencing took place on a HiSeq X Ten. The public reads were reprocessed in TCRdb via fastp at Q25 and MiXCR, keeping in-frame beta chains. Each CDR3 protein gets just one entry, which takes the most common genes and DNA from the rows behind it. The sample includes 9,000 or so distinct CDR3 sequences, with approximately 53% observed a single time. Together, the top ten hold about 45% of the sample. Sequenced input: CD8+ T cells from the margin of a lung tumor. The cell subset or site label of this sample denotes: tumor margin region. Receptors originate from a female donor with lung adenocarcinoma. The CD4 and CD8 labels of this study may be unreliable.

This clonotype was found a few times. V usage is TRBV10-3 and J usage is TRBJ2-1, with no clear D. Trimming took off 0 bases at V and 7 bases at J, with 7 bases between the two ends. The CDR3 covers 13 residues. Germline-derived CDR1 and CDR2 are ENHRY and SYGVKD. The CDR3 DNA follows: TGTGCCATCAGTGAGTCATCAAGGAATGAGCAGTTCTTC. It translates to CAISESSRNEQFF.

In its sample, this clonotype was seen once. The CDR3 loop is CASRLTDWNEQFF. The CDR3 DNA reads as TGTGCCAGCAGACTGACGGATTGGAATGAGCAGTTCTTC. The V and J genes are TRBV6-2 or TRBV6-3 and TRBJ2-1; D is undetermined. This CDR3 region has 13 residues. Germline V lookup: CDR1 MNHEY, CDR2 SVGEGT. The V gene lost 6 bases and the J gene lost 7 bases, with 13 bases spanning the gap.

The rearrangement joins TRBV27 to TRBJ2-4; tentative D call: TRBD2 (5 bases). The ends were cut back, 4 bases at V and 8 bases at J, with 6 bases in the middle. Germline assignment: CDR1 MNHEY and CDR2 SMNVEV (reference sequence). The CDR3 sequence is 11 residues long. The CDR3 spells CASSSGDIQYF. CDR3 coding DNA: TGTGCCAGCAGTTCCGGGGACATTCAGTACTTC.

This clonotype was seen once. The chain recombines TRBV6-5 with TRBJ2-1; D is unclear. V lost 0 bases and J 6 bases, leaving 6 bases between the germline ends. In germline, CDR1 is MNHEY, CDR2 SVGAGI. The CDR3 runs 13 residues. CDR3 loop: CASSYSMSNEQFF. CDR3 sequence (DNA): TGTGCCAGCAGTTACTCGATGTCCAATGAGCAGTTCTTC.

The chain links TRBV7-7 to TRBJ2-1; D perhaps matches TRBD2 (6 bases). The DNA end favors TRBJ2-5, so the J call may be wrong. CDR1 SSHAT and CDR2 FNYEAQ come from the germline V gene (reference sequence). This CDR3 has 14 amino acids. CDR3 sequence: CASSFGGNHVTQYF. CDR3 nucleotides: TGTGCCAGCAGCTTCGGCGGGAACCACGTGACCCAGTACTTC.

This clonotype has a single count. The chain is built from TRBV20-1 and TRBJ1-1; possibly TRBD1 for D (6 bases). Germline V gene sequence: CDR1 DFQATT, CDR2 SNEGSKA (reference sequence). This CDR3 comprises 14 residues. V lost 0 bases and J 2 bases, leaving 10 bases between the germline ends. CDR3 sequence: CSARDGTSNTEAFF. The CDR3 coding sequence is TGCAGTGCTAGAGATGGGACATCTAACACTGAAGCTTTCTTT.

The rearrangement joins TRBV4-1 to TRBJ2-1, with 10 nucleotides matching TRBD1. The DNA end is more similar to TRBJ2-7, so the J call may be wrong. The CDR3 extends over 13 amino acids. Per germline, CDR1 MGHRA and CDR2 YSYEKL. The CDR3: CASRGTGESEQYF. CDR3 DNA sequence: TGCGCCAGCCGGGGGACAGGGGAAAGCGAGCAGTACTTC.

This clonotype was observed many times. J is TRBJ2-2 and V is TRBV7-3, with 8 positions matching TRBD1. The CDR3 has 14 residues. The V and J ends lost 2 bases and 4 bases, in that order; junction bases with no gene match: 0. Germline values: CDR1 SGHTA, CDR2 FQGTGA. CDR3 residues: CASSLGTGTGELFF. The CDR3 bases are TGTGCCAGCAGCTTAGGGACAGGCACCGGGGAGCTGTTTTTT.

This clonotype was seen just once. The chain joins TRBV27 to TRBJ2-5; possibly TRBD1 or TRBD2 for D (5 bases each). In germline, CDR1 is MNHEY, CDR2 SMNVEV (reference sequence). The CDR3 has 13 amino acids. The V end lost 5 bases, the J end lost 11 bases, and 18 bases lay between the germline ends. The CDR3 nucleotides are TGTGCCAGCAGTCTACGGGACCTTGAGGCTCAGTACTTC. It is translated as CASSLRDLEAQYF.

This clonotype was recorded once. At one end, the junction sequence differs from germline, possibly due to a read error. This chain's CDR3 is CARSGGRHTDTQYF. The DNA of the CDR3 is TGTGCGAGGAGTGGGGGCCGACACACAGATACGCAGTACTTT. The chain recombines TRBV6-2 or TRBV6-3 with TRBJ2-3, with D perhaps matching TRBD1 (6 bases). Germline-derived CDR1 and CDR2 are MNHEY and SVGEGT. The CDR3 has 14 residues.

This clonotype was detected ten times or more. The chain couples TRBV27 to TRBJ2-1; D perhaps matches TRBD2 (5 bases). The J call may be in error: the DNA end matches TRBJ2-7 better. Germline V CDR1 and CDR2: MNHEY, SMNVEV (reference sequence). CDR3 length equals 18 residues. CDR3 in amino acids: CASTLRPVVRAFPYEQYF. As DNA, the CDR3 is TGTGCCAGCACCCTTCGTCCCGTTGTGAGGGCCTTCCCCTACGAGCAGTACTTC.

This clonotype was seen more than once but under ten times. The chain recombines TRBV24-1 with TRBJ2-1, with D perhaps assigned TRBD1 or TRBD2 (5 bases each). Per germline, CDR1 KGHDR and CDR2 SFDVKD. CDR3 length: 13 amino acids. Trimming removed 7 bases at V and 4 bases at J, with 10 bases between. The CDR3 is CATSLRGYNEQFF. The CDR3 DNA is TGTGCCACCAGCTTGAGGGGATACAATGAGCAGTTCTTC.

To note about this clonotype: One end of the junction fails to match germline, which may point to a read error. This chain connects TRBV27 to TRBJ2-4, with 7 positions matching TRBD1. The germline gives CDR1 MNHEY, CDR2 SMNVEV (reference sequence). This CDR3 region has 15 residues. CDR3 protein: CVSRQGVGAKNIQYF. DNA of the CDR3: TGTGTCAGCAGGCAGGGGGTGGGAGCCAAAAACATTCAGTACTTC.

Only a few counts were recorded for this clonotype. The gene calls are TRBV10-3 and TRBJ2-1, with D uncertain. Near its end, the DNA agrees better with TRBJ2-5, so the J call may be wrong. Germline V gene sequence: CDR1 ENHRY, CDR2 SYGVKD. This CDR3 is built from 14 residues. The DNA for the CDR3 is TGTGCCATCAGTGAGAAGCAGACCCAAGAGACCCAGTACTTC. This encodes CAISEKQTQETQYF.

This sequence joins TRBV6-5 and TRBJ1-6; D call uncertain. The CDR3 consists of 15 residues. V was clipped by 3 bases and J by 9 bases, with 15 bases between them. Germline V gene data show CDR1 as MNHEY and CDR2 as SVGAGI. CDR3 amino acids: CASSYWISGRSPLHF. DNA for the CDR3: TGTGCCAGCAGTTATTGGATCTCTGGCCGTTCACCCCTCCACTTT.

The genes are TRBV7-2 and TRBJ2-7, with D possibly being TRBD2 (6 bases). Germline V gives CDR1 SGHTA, CDR2 FQGNSA. The CDR3 has 15 residues. The V end was cut by 3 bases, the J end by 2 bases, with 14 bases between. CDR3 in DNA: TGTGCCAGCAGCTTGGACTACCTAAAAACCTACGAGCAGTACTTC. Encoded protein: CASSLDYLKTYEQYF.

This clonotype was counted between two and nine times. The chain is built from TRBV4-1 and TRBJ2-1; TRBD2 matches 8 bases. The end of the DNA is better explained by TRBJ2-7, so the J call may be wrong. Germline CDR1 and CDR2: MGHRA and YSYEKL. The CDR3 runs to 16 residues. The CDR3: CASSSRTSSTYNEQYF. Written as DNA, the CDR3 is TGCGCCAGCAGCTCACGGACTAGCAGCACCTACAATGAGCAGTACTTC.

This clonotype was counted many times. V and J are TRBV27 and TRBJ2-1, with no clear D. The assigned J gene may be wrong: the sequence end matches TRBJ2-5 better. The germline CDR1 and CDR2 sequences are MNHEY and SMNVEV (reference sequence). The CDR3 length is 11 residues. The CDR3 loop reads CASSLILTQYF. The CDR3 nucleotides are TGTGCCAGCAGTCTCATCTTGACCCAGTACTTC.

The V call is TRBV6-5, the J call TRBJ2-1; 7 bases match TRBD2. This CDR3 spans 16 amino acids. Germline V CDR1 and CDR2: MNHEY, SVGAGI. Unmatched junction bases numbered 15, after V lost 4 bases and J lost 9 bases. The CDR3 spells CASSWSKGGSVSEQFF. The CDR3 DNA follows: TGTGCCAGCAGTTGGTCCAAGGGCGGGAGCGTCAGTGAGCAGTTCTTC.

This clonotype was recorded once. The junction departs from germline at one end; a sequencing error may be responsible. The chain combines TRBV27 with TRBJ2-3; 7 bases agree with TRBD2. The germline CDR1 and CDR2 sequences are MNHEY and SMNVEV (reference sequence). This CDR3 comprises 16 residues. CDR3 DNA: TGTGCCAGCAGGGTGGGAGGGGCCGGAGACCAAGATACGCAGTACTTT. It yields the protein CASRVGGAGDQDTQYF.

The chain couples TRBV6-2 or TRBV6-3 to TRBJ2-1, with 14 bases aligning to TRBD2. The V segment lost 5 bases and the J segment 4 bases; nucleotides outside the gene matches: 4. Germline CDR1 is MNHEY and CDR2 is SVGEGT. The CDR3 is 16 residues long. The CDR3 coding sequence is TGTGCCAGCAGTCGCTGGACTAGCGGGGGGTACAATGAGCAGTTCTTC. Its translation: CASSRWTSGGYNEQFF.

This clonotype was counted between two and nine times. The rearrangement uses TRBV10-1 and TRBJ1-1, with D hard to call. Looked up from germline, CDR1 is WNHNN and CDR2 is SYGVQD (reference sequence). The germline V and J ends were trimmed by 7 bases and 4 bases, with 13 bases remaining between them. The CDR3 is 13 amino acids. CDR3 sequence (DNA): TGCGCCAGCAACGAGGAGGTGGGCACTGAAGCTTTCTTT. Translated, it gives CASNEEVGTEAFF.

The rearrangement uses TRBV27 and TRBJ2-4; tentatively, D is TRBD2 (5 bases). The CDR3 loop spans 16 amino acids. The V end was cut by 6 bases, the J end by 13 bases, with 28 bases between. CDR1 and CDR2 (germline): MNHEY, SMNVEV (reference sequence). The CDR3 bases are TGTGCCAGCAGAAAACAAGGACTGTCCAACAAAGAGATCCAGTACTTC. This sequence encodes CASRKQGLSNKEIQYF.